This passage covers 27 T cell receptor beta chains from one sample sequenced in a study of CD8 T cells in Susac syndrome. The RNA, about 0.45 to 1 ug, was put through reverse transcription using random hexamers. TCRdb processed the immunoSEQ multiplex PCR reads anew with MiXCR; each CDR3 protein has one entry. The sample includes around 160,000 distinct CDR3 sequences, 93% seen only once; the top ten take approximately 0.14%. What was sequenced was CD4+ T cells from PBMCs. Receptors were obtained from a human donor in good health.

Here the CDR3 reads CSVEVAMNTEAFF. The CDR3 DNA is TGCAGCGTTGAAGTTGCAATGAACACTGAAGCTTTCTTT. This chain uses TRBV29-1 with TRBJ1-1; no firm D call. Trimming took off 1 base at V and 0 bases at J, with 6 bases between the two ends. From germline, CDR1 is SQVTM and CDR2 ANQGSEA. The CDR3 is made up of 13 amino acids. The whole variable domain, remainder taken from reference TRBV29-1 and TRBJ1-1, is SAVISQKPSRDICQRGTSLTIQCQVDSQVTMMFWYRQQPGQSLTLIATANQGSEATYESGFVIDKFPISRPNLTFSTLTVSNMSPEDSSIYLCSVEVAMNTEAFFGQGTRLTVV.

This chain uses TRBV5-1 with TRBJ2-7, with 8 bases matching TRBD1. V lost 5 bases and J lost 7; bases outside the gene matches: 8. This CDR3 is 13 amino acids long. CDR1 and CDR2 (germline): SGHRS, YFSETQ. The CDR3 nucleotides are TGCGCCAGCAGTTCGGTGACAGGGGAGGAGCAGTACTTC. Translated, it gives CASSSVTGEEQYF.

This chain joins TRBV30 and TRBJ2-7, with TRBD1 matching over 7 bases. Germline V CDR1 and CDR2: GTSNPN, SVGIG (reference sequence). The length of the CDR3 is 15 residues. V shed 3 bases and J 3 bases; nucleotides not matched to a gene: 11. The CDR3 region has the DNA TGTGCCTGGAGGGATATCACAGGGGACCGCTACGAGCAGTACTTC. Translating it yields CAWRDITGDRYEQYF. Variable domain in full (rest from reference TRBV30 and TRBJ2-7): SQTIHQWPATLVQPVGSPLSLECTVEGTSNPNLYWYRQAAGRGLQLLFYSVGIGQISSEVPQNLSASRPQDRQFILSSKKLLLSDSGFYLCAWRDITGDRYEQYFGPGTRLTVT.

The chain has TRBV29-1 and TRBJ2-5; 7 bases match TRBD2. CDR3 length equals 14 residues. J was trimmed by 5 bases and V by 2 bases; bases with no gene match: 8. Germline lookup yields CDR1 SQVTM and CDR2 ANQGSEA. The CDR3 sequence is CSVELQMGGETQYF. CDR3 DNA sequence: TGCAGCGTTGAACTACAAATGGGAGGGGAGACCCAGTACTTC.

The gene calls are TRBV6-1 and TRBJ2-2, with TRBD1 identical over 9 bases. V shed 8 bases and J 1 base; nucleotides not matched to a gene: 14. This CDR3 is 18 amino acids long. Germline V gives CDR1 MNHNS, CDR2 SASEGT. DNA for the CDR3: TGTGCCAGCCCCACGGACCGGACAGGGGCCCTGAACACCGGGGAGCTGTTTTTT. Residues: CASPTDRTGALNTGELFF.

The J gene is TRBJ1-3, the V gene TRBV20-1; no reliable D call. V lost 3 bases, J lost 4 bases, and 4 bases lay in between. The CDR3 sequence is 11 residues long. The germline CDR1 and CDR2 sequences are DFQATT and SNEGSKA (reference sequence). The DNA of the CDR3 is TGCAGTGCTAGCCCGGGAAACACCATATATTTT. It encodes CSASPGNTIYF.

Remarks on this clonotype: Compared with germline, one end of the junction differs, possibly owing to a read error. The chain combines TRBV19 with TRBJ2-5; D unresolved. Germline values: CDR1 LNHDA, CDR2 SQIVND (reference sequence). The CDR3 contains 14 residues. CDR3 nucleotides: TGTGCCAGTAGTATAGGTCGGCCGAGAGAGGCCCAGTACTTC. It is translated as CASSIGRPREAQYF. Filled out from reference TRBV19 and TRBJ2-5, the complete variable domain reads DGGITQSPKYLFRKEGQNVTLSCEQNLNHDAMYWYRQDPGQGLRLIYYSQIVNDFQKGDIAEGYSVSREKKESFPLTVTSAQKNPTAFYLCASSIGRPREAQYFGPGTRLLVL.

This sequence joins TRBV6-5 and TRBJ2-7; D ambiguous. Germline-derived CDR1 and CDR2 are MNHEY and SVGAGI. The V end lost 7 bases, the J end lost 7 bases, and 11 bases lay between the germline ends. The CDR3 consists of 11 residues. CDR3 sequence reads: CASTWGPEQYF. The CDR3 DNA reads as TGTGCCAGCACCTGGGGTCCGGAGCAGTACTTC.

This sequence joins TRBV7-2 and TRBJ2-5, with TRBD1 identical over 7 bases. Germline V CDR1 and CDR2: SGHTA, FQGNSA. Unmatched junction bases numbered 13, after V lost 4 bases and J lost 5 bases. The CDR3 sequence is 16 residues long. The CDR3 loop reads CASSSQSAQGWETQYF. DNA of the CDR3: TGTGCCAGCAGCTCCCAAAGCGCACAGGGGTGGGAGACCCAGTACTTC. The full variable domain, completed using reference TRBV7-2 and TRBJ2-5, is GAGVSQSPSNKVTEKGKDVELRCDPISGHTALYWYRQSLGQGLEFLIYFQGNSAPDKSGLPSDRFSAERTGGSVSTLTIQRTQQEDSAVYLCASSSQSAQGWETQYFGPGTRLLVL.

The rearrangement uses TRBV7-8 and TRBJ1-5; 11 bases are shared with TRBD1. CDR1 SGHVS and CDR2 FQNEAQ come from the germline V gene. The CDR3 contains 15 residues. With 2 bases clipped from V and 12 bases from J, the junction kept 9 bases outside the gene matches. The CDR3 DNA reads TGTGCCAGCAGCTTATCCGCGGGACAGGGGGGCCACCAGCATTTT. This encodes CASSLSAGQGGHQHF.

The gene calls are TRBV5-1 and TRBJ2-7; TRBD1 might be the D (6 bases). The ends were cut back, 1 base at V and 3 bases at J, with 11 bases in the middle. Per germline, CDR1 SGHRS and CDR2 YFSETQ. CDR3 length equals 14 residues. CDR3 bases: TGCGCCAGCAGCTTGCAGGGGTCCATCTACGAGCAGTACTTC. Translated: CASSLQGSIYEQYF.

In DNA, the CDR3 is TGTGCCAGCACCGACATCTATGGCTACACCTTC. It codes for CASTDIYGYTF. This chain connects TRBV12-3 or TRBV12-4 to TRBJ1-2; no reliable D call. This CDR3 region has 11 residues. The V end was cut by 7 bases, the J end by 4 bases, with 7 bases between.

This chain links TRBV10-3 with TRBJ2-7, with 7 bases matching TRBD2. This CDR3 has 15 residues. Germline V gene data show CDR1 as ENHRY and CDR2 as SYGVKD. V shed 4 bases and J 5 bases; nucleotides not matched to a gene: 11. CDR3 nucleotide sequence: TGTGCCATCAGTGGACCTGAGCGGGGAAAGAACGAGCAGTACTTC. This encodes CAISGPERGKNEQYF.

The chain employs TRBV20-1 and TRBJ2-7; 9 nucleotides agree with TRBD1. CDR3 size: 13 residues. Germline values: CDR1 DFQATT, CDR2 SNEGSKA (reference sequence). This CDR3 is CSAWTGDYYEQYF. The DNA for the CDR3 is TGCAGCGCTTGGACAGGGGACTACTACGAGCAGTACTTC.

The V and J genes are TRBV4-1 and TRBJ2-2; D is unresolved. The CDR3 has 14 residues. Germline values: CDR1 MGHRA, CDR2 YSYEKL. Trimming left V 3 bases short and J 1 base short, with 6 bases between. The CDR3 region is CASSQALNTGELFF. CDR3 nucleotide sequence: TGCGCCAGCAGCCAGGCTTTGAACACCGGGGAGCTGTTTTTT.

The chain is built from TRBV11-2 and TRBJ2-7, with D unresolved. V was clipped by 4 bases and J by 2 bases, with 21 bases between them. Per germline, CDR1 SGHAT and CDR2 FQNNGV. The CDR3 has 17 amino acids. The CDR3 reads CASSSHRGPRGAYEQYF. CDR3 sequence (DNA): TGTGCCAGCAGCTCACATCGAGGACCCAGAGGCGCCTACGAGCAGTACTTC.

V usage is TRBV5-1 and J usage is TRBJ2-6, with 10 bases matching TRBD1. Germline CDR1 and CDR2: SGHRS and YFSETQ. CDR3 length: 15 amino acids. Trimming removed 0 bases from V and 12 bases from J; junction bases left unmatched: 6. For the CDR3, the DNA is TGCGCCAGCAGCTTGGCCGGGGGGACAGGGGTCGTCCTGACTTTC. Protein product: CASSLAGGTGVVLTF.

This chain joins TRBV20-1 and TRBJ2-5, with TRBD2 matching 9 bases. The CDR3 runs 14 residues. Germline values: CDR1 DFQATT, CDR2 SNEGSKA (reference sequence). V gave up 5 bases and J gave up 2 bases; unmatched junction bases: 6. CDR3 in amino acids: CSALLAGRQETQYF. The DNA of the CDR3 is TGCAGTGCTTTACTAGCGGGTCGACAAGAGACCCAGTACTTC.

The rearrangement links TRBV29-1 to TRBJ2-3; D not resolved. Trimming cost V 5 bases and J 1 base, with 7 bases left between them. Germline CDR1 and CDR2: SQVTM and ANQGSEA. The length of the CDR3 is 12 residues. CDR3 nucleotide sequence: TGCAGCGTTAATTCGGGCACAGATACGCAGTATTTT. Translated, it gives CSVNSGTDTQYF.

In this sample, this clonotype turned up once. This chain uses TRBV7-9 with TRBJ1-1; 7 positions match TRBD1. The CDR3 is 14 amino acids. V shed 1 base, J shed 6 bases, and the junction held 5 bases outside the gene matches. Germline V CDR1 and CDR2: SEHNR, FQNEAQ (reference sequence). CDR3 in amino acids: CASSLGQGGAEAFF. The CDR3 DNA is TGTGCCAGCAGCTTAGGACAGGGCGGTGCTGAAGCTTTCTTT.

The genes are TRBV7-2 and TRBJ2-3; no clear D. Germline CDR1 reads SGHTA; CDR2 reads FQGNSA. This CDR3 has 12 residues. The V and J ends lost 3 bases and 6 bases respectively, with 7 bases between them. The CDR3 loop reads CASSFQRDTQYF. The CDR3 DNA follows: TGTGCCAGCAGCTTCCAGAGGGATACGCAGTATTTT.

V and J are TRBV20-1 and TRBJ2-3, with TRBD2 as a possible D gene (6 bases). The germline CDR1 and CDR2 sequences are DFQATT and SNEGSKA (reference sequence). Trimming shortened V by 4 bases and J by 2 bases, and 16 bases separated the two germline ends. The CDR3 is 15 amino acids. The CDR3 reads CSATSRTTATDTQYF. DNA for the CDR3: TGCAGTGCTACTTCAAGGACTACCGCCACAGATACGCAGTATTTT.

The CDR3 here is CASSQSGGYNEQFF. The CDR3 DNA is TGCGCCAGCAGCCAATCGGGGGGCTACAATGAGCAGTTCTTC. The rearrangement joins TRBV5-1 to TRBJ2-1; 7 bases map to TRBD2. Germline V gene lookup returns CDR1 SGHRS and CDR2 YFSETQ. V trimming: 4 bases; J trimming: 3 bases; junction bases outside the gene matches: 4. CDR3 length: 14 amino acids.

The rearrangement uses TRBV20-1 and TRBJ2-2; D is possibly TRBD1 (6 bases). CDR3 length: 15 amino acids. V lost 3 bases and J lost 2, with 13 bases in between. Germline V gene lookup returns CDR1 DFQATT and CDR2 SNEGSKA (reference sequence). This CDR3 reads CSASRGNINTGELFF. DNA of the CDR3: TGCAGTGCTAGCAGGGGCAACATAAACACCGGGGAGCTGTTTTTT.

In its sample, this clonotype was seen once. The chain couples TRBV2 to TRBJ2-4; 10 bases agree with TRBD2. CDR1 and CDR2 (germline): SNHLY, FYNNEI. After removal of 6 bases from V and 0 bases from J, the junction contained 5 bases not matched to a gene. The CDR3 is 16 residues long. The CDR3 region has the DNA TGTGCCAGCAGCCCTAGCGGGGGCGCAGCCAAAAACATTCAGTACTTC. It codes for CASSPSGGAAKNIQYF.

The chain employs TRBV7-2 and TRBJ2-1; 7 positions match TRBD1. The CDR3 loop spans 11 amino acids. J gave up 13 bases and V 4 bases, and 4 bases lay outside the gene matches. The germline V gene has CDR1 SGHTA and CDR2 FQGNSA. The CDR3 DNA follows: TGTGCCAGCAGCTCAGGGGGAGAACAGTTCTTC. It specifies CASSSGGEQFF. Supplemented by reference TRBV7-2 and TRBJ2-1, the full variable domain reads GAGVSQSPSNKVTEKGKDVELRCDPISGHTALYWYRQSLGQGLEFLIYFQGNSAPDKSGLPSDRFSAERTGGSVSTLTIQRTQQEDSAVYLCASSSGGEQFFGPGTRLTVL.

DNA for the CDR3: TGCGCCAGCAGCCAAATGGGGGGCAAGGAGACCCAGTACTTC. Its protein is CASSQMGGKETQYF. The chain combines TRBV4-1 with TRBJ2-5; D could derive from TRBD1 or TRBD2 (6 bases each). Trimming stripped 2 bases from V and 5 bases from J, with 12 bases between. Germline V gene sequence: CDR1 MGHRA, CDR2 YSYEKL. This CDR3 region has 14 residues.